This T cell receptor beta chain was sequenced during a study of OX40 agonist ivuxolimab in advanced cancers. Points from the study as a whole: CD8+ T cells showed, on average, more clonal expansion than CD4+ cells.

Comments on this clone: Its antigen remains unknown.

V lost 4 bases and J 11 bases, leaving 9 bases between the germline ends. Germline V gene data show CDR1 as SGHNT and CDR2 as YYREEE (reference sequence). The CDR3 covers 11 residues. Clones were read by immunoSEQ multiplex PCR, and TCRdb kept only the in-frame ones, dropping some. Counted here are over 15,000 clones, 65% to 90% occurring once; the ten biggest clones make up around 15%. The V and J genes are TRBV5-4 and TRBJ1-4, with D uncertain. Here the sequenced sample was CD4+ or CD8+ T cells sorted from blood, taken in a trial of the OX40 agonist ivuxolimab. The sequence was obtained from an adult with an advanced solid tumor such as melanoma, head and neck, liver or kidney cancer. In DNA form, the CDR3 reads TGTGCCAGCAGCGGGGTGGGCAAACTGTTTTTT. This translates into CASSGVGKLFF.